This T cell receptor (beta chain) comes out of a study of blood T cell repertoires in COVID-19. Measured with immunoSEQ multiplex PCR; TCRdb has only the in-frame clones, and not every one. The sample lists some 75,000 clones, roughly 80% seen once, with about 13% in the top ten. Enrollment of patients from Seattle took place during active infection, with longitudinal follow-up. This CDR3 is 14 amino acids long. Germline CDR1 and CDR2: MNHEY and SMNVEV (reference sequence). V lost 3 bases, J lost 4 bases, and 4 bases stayed unmatched. The V call is TRBV27, the J call TRBJ2-3; 7 bases align to TRBD1. The sequenced material came from peripheral blood. This TCR was recovered from a man in his fifties or sixties with COVID-19, enrolled during active disease. CDR3 DNA: TGTGCCAGCAGTTTTAAGGGGGCCGCAGATACGCAGTATTTT. It yields the protein CASSFKGAADTQYF.